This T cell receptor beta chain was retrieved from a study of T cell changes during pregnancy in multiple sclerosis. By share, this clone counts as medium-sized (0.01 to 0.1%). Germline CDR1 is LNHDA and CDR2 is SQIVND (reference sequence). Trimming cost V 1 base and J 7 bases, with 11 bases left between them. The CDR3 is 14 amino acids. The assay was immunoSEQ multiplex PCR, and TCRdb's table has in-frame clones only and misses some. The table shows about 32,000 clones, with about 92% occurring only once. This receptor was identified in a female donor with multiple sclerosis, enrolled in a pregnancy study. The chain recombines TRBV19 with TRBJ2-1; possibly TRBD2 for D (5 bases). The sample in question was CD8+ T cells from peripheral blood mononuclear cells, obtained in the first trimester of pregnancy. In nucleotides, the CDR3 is TGTGCCAGTAGTATAGGCGCCAGGAGGAATGAGCAGTTCTTC. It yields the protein CASSIGARRNEQFF.